This T cell receptor (beta chain) was recovered during a study of technical replicates of blood from a handful of donors. TCRdb keeps only in-frame clones here, not all; method: immunoSEQ multiplex PCR. This table holds around 62,000 clones, about 97% found once. V gave up 2 bases and J gave up 11 bases, with 12 bases separating them. The CDR3 covers 13 residues. Germline values: CDR1 SGHNT, CDR2 YENEEA. The V gene is TRBV11-3, the J gene TRBJ2-2, with D possibly being TRBD2 (6 bases). This receptor was obtained from a human donor in good health. Sequenced input: T cells isolated from PBMCs. This CDR3 reads CASSLNGGVELFF. Written as DNA, the CDR3 is TGTGCCAGCAGCTTAAACGGCGGGGTCGAGCTGTTTTTT. Variable domain in full (rest from reference TRBV11-3 and TRBJ2-2): EAGVVQSPRYKIIEKKQPVAFWCNPISGHNTLYWYLQNLGQGPELLIRYENEEAVDDSQLPKDRFSAERLKGVDSTLKIQPAELGDSAVYLCASSLNGGVELFFGEGSRLTVL.